This T cell receptor beta chain was documented in a study of shared clonotypes between healthy human individuals. The CDR3 consists of 15 residues. The V gene's germline CDR1 is SGHTA and CDR2 FQGNSA. Trimming took off 5 bases at V and 7 bases at J, with 18 bases between the two ends. Only CD45RO-negative cells positively selected for CCR7 counted as naive CD8 cells, so terminally differentiated effector memory CD45RA+ cells were excluded. TCRdb's table, derived via immunoSEQ multiplex PCR, lists solely in-frame clones and lacks some. The table records about 2.2 million clones, under 95% of them present only once.

This rearrangement joins TRBV7-2 to TRBJ1-5; TRBD1 might be the D (6 bases). This receptor was obtained from a man younger than 35 in good health. Some clones in this sample may be carry-over from other donors' samples. Material: naive CD8+ T cells from PBMCs. CDR3 loop: CASSPATGSRQPQHF. The DNA of the CDR3 is TGTGCCAGCAGCCCTGCTACAGGGTCACGGCAGCCCCAGCATTTT.